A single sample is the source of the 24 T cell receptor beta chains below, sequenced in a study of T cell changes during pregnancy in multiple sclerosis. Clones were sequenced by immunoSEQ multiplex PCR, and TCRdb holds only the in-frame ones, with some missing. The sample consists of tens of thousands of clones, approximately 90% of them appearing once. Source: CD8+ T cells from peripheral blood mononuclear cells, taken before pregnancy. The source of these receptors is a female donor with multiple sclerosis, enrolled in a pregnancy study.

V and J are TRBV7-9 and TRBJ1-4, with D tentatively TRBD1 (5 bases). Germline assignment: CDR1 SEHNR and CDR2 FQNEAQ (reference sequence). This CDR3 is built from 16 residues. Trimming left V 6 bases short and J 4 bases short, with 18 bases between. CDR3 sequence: CASSGWKAGGNEKLFF. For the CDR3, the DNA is TGTGCCAGCAGTGGTTGGAAGGCGGGGGGTAATGAAAAACTGTTTTTT.

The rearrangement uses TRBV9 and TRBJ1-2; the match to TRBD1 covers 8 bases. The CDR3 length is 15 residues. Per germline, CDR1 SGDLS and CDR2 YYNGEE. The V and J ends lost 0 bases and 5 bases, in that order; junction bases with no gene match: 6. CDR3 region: CASSVAGQANYGYTF. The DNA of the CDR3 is TGTGCCAGCAGCGTAGCGGGACAGGCGAATTATGGCTACACCTTC.

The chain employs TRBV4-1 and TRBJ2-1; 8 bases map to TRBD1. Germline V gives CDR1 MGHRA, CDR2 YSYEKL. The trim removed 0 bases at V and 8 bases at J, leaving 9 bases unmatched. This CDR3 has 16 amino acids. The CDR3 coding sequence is TGCGCCAGCAGCCAAGATCCGGGGACAGGTCTCGATGAGCAGTTCTTC. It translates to CASSQDPGTGLDEQFF.

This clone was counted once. The CDR3 bases are TGCAGCGTTGTTACCAGGGTGGGCACTGAAGCTTTCTTT. It yields the protein CSVVTRVGTEAFF. The chain links TRBV29-1 to TRBJ1-1; D is perhaps TRBD1 (5 bases). V lost 4 bases and J 4 bases, leaving 13 bases between the germline ends. Germline CDR1 is SQVTM and CDR2 is ANQGSEA. CDR3 size: 13 residues.

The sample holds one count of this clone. The chain's CDR3 is CASSEDTGGYETQYF. CDR3 coding DNA: TGTGCCAGCAGTGAAGACACAGGGGGCTACGAGACCCAGTACTTC. The V and J genes are TRBV25-1 and TRBJ2-5; TRBD1 agrees at 9 bases. The V segment lost 2 bases and the J segment 5 bases; nucleotides outside the gene matches: 6. The germline gives CDR1 MGHDK, CDR2 SYGVNS. This CDR3 spans 15 amino acids.

CDR3 amino acids: CASSSSPRGIEQYF. As DNA, the CDR3 is TGTGCCAGCAGCTCCTCCCCACGGGGGATCGAGCAGTACTTC. The chain has TRBV9 and TRBJ2-7; D is possibly TRBD2 (6 bases). Germline V gene sequence: CDR1 SGDLS, CDR2 YYNGEE. The CDR3 is 14 residues long. The V end lost 4 bases, the J end lost 6 bases, and 17 bases lay between the germline ends.

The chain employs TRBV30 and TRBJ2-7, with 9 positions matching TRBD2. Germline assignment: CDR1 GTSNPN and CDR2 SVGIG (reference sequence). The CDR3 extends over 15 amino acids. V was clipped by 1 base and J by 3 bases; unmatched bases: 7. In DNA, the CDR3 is TGTGCCTGGAGTGCCGGGACTAGCAGCTACTACGAGCAGTACTTC. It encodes CAWSAGTSSYYEQYF.

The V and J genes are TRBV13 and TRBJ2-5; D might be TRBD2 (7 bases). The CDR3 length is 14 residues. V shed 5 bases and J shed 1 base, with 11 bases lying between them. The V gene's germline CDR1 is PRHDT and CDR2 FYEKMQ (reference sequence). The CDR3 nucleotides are TGTGCCAGCAGCCTACGGGGGGCCCAAGAGACCCAGTACTTC. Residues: CASSLRGAQETQYF. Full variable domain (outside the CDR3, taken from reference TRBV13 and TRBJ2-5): AAGVIQSPRHLIKEKRETATLKCYPIPRHDTVYWYQQGPGQDPQFLISFYEKMQSDKGSIPDRFSAQQFSDYHSELNMSSLELGDSALYFCASSLRGAQETQYFGPGTRLLVL.

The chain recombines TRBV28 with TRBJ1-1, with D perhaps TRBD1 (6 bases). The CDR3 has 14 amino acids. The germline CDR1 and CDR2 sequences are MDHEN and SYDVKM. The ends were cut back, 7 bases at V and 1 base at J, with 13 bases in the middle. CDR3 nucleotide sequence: TGTGCCAGCACTTTGGGGGGGGCGAACACTGAAGCTTTCTTT. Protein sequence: CASTLGGANTEAFF.

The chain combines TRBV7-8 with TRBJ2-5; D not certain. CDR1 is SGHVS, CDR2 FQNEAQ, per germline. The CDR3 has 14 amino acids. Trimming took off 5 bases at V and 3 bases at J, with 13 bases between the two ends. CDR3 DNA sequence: TGTGCCAGCAGCACTGTAGAGGCGGAAGAGACCCAGTACTTC. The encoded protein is CASSTVEAEETQYF. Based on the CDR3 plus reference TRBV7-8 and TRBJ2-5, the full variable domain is GAGVSQSPRYKVAKRGQDVALRCDPISGHVSLFWYQQALGQGPEFLTYFQNEAQLDKSGLPSDRFFAERPEGSVSTLKIQRTQQEDSAVYLCASSTVEAEETQYFGPGTRLLVL.

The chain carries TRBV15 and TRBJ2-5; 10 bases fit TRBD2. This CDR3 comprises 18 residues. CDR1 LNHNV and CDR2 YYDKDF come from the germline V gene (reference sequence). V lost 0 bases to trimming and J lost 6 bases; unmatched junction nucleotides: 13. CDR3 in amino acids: CATSRDLGAGGPNKTQYF. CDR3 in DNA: TGTGCCACCAGCAGAGATCTAGGAGCGGGAGGGCCAAATAAGACCCAGTACTTC.

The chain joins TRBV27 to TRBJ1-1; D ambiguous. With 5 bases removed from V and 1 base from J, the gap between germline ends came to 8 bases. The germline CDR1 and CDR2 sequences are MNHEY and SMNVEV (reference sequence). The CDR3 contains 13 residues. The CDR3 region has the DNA TGTGCCAGCAGTAATGGGCCGAACACTGAAGCTTTCTTT. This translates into CASSNGPNTEAFF.

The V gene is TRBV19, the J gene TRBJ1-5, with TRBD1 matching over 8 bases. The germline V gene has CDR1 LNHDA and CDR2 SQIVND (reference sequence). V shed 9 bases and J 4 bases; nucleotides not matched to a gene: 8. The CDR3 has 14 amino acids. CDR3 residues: CASRTGGWNQPQHF. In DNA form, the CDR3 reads TGTGCCAGCCGCACAGGGGGTTGGAATCAGCCCCAGCATTTT.

The CDR3 spells CASSLYRGPGNTIYF. The CDR3 bases are TGTGCCAGCAGTTTATACAGGGGGCCTGGAAACACCATATATTTT. V gene TRBV27 combines with J gene TRBJ1-3, with 9 bases fitting TRBD1. The CDR3 runs 15 residues. Losses at the gene ends were 1 base for V and 2 bases for J; bases not matched to a gene: 0. The germline V gene encodes CDR1 MNHEY and CDR2 SMNVEV (reference sequence).

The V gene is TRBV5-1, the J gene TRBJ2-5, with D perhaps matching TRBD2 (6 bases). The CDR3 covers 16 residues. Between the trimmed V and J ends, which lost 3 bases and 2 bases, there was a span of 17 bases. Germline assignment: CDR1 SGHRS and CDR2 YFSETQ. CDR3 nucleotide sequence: TGCGCCAGCAGCTCCTTGGCCGGGGGAGCACAAGAGACCCAGTACTTC. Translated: CASSSLAGGAQETQYF.

CDR3: CASSEDRGGAYNEQFF. In DNA form, the CDR3 reads TGTGCCAGCAGCGAGGATAGGGGGGGGGCCTACAATGAGCAGTTCTTC. The rearrangement links TRBV2 to TRBJ2-1; perhaps TRBD2 as D (7 bases). Deletions cut 6 bases from V and 2 bases from J, with 17 bases between. Germline lookup yields CDR1 SNHLY and CDR2 FYNNEI. CDR3 length: 16 amino acids.

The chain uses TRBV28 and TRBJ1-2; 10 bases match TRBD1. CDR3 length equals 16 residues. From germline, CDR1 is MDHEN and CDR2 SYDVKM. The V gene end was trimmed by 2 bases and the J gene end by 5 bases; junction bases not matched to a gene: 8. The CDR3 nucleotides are TGTGCCAGCAGTTTAACGTCGACAGGGGGCCGATATGGCTACACCTTC. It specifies CASSLTSTGGRYGYTF.

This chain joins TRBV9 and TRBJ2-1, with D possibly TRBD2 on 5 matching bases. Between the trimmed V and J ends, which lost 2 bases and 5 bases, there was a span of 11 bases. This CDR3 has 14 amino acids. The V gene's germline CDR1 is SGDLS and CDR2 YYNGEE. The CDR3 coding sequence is TGTGCCAGCAGCGTTGATAGCGTAAACAATGAGCAGTTCTTC. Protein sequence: CASSVDSVNNEQFF.

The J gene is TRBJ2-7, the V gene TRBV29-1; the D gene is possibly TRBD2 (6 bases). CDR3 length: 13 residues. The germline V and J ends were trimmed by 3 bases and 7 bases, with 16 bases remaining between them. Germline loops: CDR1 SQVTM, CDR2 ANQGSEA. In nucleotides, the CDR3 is TGCAGCGTTGAGTTCGGGGGACGGGGGGAGCAGTACTTC. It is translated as CSVEFGGRGEQYF.

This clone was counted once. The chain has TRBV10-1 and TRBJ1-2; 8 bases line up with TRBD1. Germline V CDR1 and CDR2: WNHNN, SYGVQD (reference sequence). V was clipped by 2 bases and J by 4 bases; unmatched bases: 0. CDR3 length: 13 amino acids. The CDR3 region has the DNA TGCGCCAGCAGTGAGACAGGGGGCTATGGCTACACCTTC. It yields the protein CASSETGGYGYTF.

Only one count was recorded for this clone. CDR3 bases: TGTGCCAGCAGCGTAGAGGGGGGGGACCAGTACTTC. Translated: CASSVEGGDQYF. J is TRBJ2-5 and V is TRBV9, with TRBD2 as a possible D gene (7 bases). The CDR3 extends over 12 amino acids. V dropped 0 bases and J dropped 10 bases, with 10 bases sitting between them. In germline, CDR1 is SGDLS, CDR2 YYNGEE.

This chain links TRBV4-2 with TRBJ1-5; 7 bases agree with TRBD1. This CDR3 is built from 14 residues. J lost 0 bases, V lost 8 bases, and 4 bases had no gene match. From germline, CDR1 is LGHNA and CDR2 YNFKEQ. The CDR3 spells CASSGQTSNQPQHF. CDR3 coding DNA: TGTGCCAGCTCGGGACAGACTAGCAATCAGCCCCAGCATTTT.

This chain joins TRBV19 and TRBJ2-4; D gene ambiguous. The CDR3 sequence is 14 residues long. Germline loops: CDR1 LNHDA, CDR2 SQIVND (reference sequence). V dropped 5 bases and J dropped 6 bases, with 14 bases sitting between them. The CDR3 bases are TGTGCCAGTAGTCCCTATTTACTCTCAAACATTCAGTACTTC. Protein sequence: CASSPYLLSNIQYF.

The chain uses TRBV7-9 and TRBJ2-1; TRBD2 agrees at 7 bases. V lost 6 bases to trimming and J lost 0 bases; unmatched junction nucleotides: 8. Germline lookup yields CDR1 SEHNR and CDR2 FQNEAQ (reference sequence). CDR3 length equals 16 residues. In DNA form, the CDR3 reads TGTGCCAGCAGGCCGGCTAGCGGACCCTCCTACAATGAGCAGTTCTTC. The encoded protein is CASRPASGPSYNEQFF.